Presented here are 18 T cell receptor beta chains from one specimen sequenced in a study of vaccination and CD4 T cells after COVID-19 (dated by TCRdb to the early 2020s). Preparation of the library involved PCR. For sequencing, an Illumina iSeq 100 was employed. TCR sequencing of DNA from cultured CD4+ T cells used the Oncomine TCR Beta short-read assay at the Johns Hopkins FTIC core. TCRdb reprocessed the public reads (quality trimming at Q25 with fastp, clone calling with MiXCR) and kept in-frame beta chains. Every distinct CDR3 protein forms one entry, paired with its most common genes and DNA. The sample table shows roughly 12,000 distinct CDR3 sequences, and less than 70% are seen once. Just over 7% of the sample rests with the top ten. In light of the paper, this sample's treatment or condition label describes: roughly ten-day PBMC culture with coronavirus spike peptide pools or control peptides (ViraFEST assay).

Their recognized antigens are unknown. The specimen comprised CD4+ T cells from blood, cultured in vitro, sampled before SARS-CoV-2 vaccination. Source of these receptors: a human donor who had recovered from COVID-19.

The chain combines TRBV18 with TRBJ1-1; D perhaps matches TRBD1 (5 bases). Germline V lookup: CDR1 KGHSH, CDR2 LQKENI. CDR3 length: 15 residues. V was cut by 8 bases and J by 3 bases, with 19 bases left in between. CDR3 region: CASTRLGRGDTEAFF. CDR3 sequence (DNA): TGTGCCAGCACCCGCTTAGGGCGAGGGGACACTGAAGCTTTCTTT.

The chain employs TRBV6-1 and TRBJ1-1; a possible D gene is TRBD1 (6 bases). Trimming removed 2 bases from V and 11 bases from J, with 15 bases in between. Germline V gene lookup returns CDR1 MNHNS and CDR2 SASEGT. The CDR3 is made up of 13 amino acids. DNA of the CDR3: TGTGCCAGCAGTGAAACCCCTAACAGGGATGCTTTCTTT. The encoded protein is CASSETPNRDAFF.

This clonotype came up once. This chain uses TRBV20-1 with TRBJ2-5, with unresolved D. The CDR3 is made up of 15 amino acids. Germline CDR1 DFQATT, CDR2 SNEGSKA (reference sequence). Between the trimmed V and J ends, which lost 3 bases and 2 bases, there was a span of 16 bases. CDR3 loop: CSASGRGEVQETQYF. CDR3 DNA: TGCAGTGCTAGTGGCCGCGGTGAGGTACAAGAGACCCAGTACTTC.

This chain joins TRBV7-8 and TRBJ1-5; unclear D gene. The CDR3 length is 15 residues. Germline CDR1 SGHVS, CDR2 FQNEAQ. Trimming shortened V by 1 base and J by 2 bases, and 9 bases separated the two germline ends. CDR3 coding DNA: TGTGCCAGCAGCTTAGGAGCGACTCGCAATCAGCCCCAGCATTTT. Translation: CASSLGATRNQPQHF.

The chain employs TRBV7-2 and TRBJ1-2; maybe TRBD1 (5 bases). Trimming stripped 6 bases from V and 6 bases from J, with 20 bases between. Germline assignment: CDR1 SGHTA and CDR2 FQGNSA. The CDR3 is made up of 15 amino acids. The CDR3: CASSSSVGEGHGYTF. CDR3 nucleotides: TGTGCCAGCAGTTCTTCCGTGGGGGAGGGGCATGGCTACACCTTC.

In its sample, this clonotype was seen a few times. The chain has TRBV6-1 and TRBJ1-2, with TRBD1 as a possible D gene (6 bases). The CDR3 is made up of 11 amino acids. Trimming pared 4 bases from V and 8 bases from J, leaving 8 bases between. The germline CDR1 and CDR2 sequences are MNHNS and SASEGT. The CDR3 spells CASSGDRGYTF. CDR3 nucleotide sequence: TGTGCCAGCAGTGGCGACAGGGGCTACACCTTC.

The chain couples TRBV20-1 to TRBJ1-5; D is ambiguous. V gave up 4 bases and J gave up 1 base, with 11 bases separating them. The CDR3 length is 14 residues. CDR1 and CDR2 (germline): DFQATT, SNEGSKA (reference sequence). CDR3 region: CSAKDNWSNQPQHF. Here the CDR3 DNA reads TGCAGTGCTAAAGACAATTGGAGCAATCAGCCCCAGCATTTT.

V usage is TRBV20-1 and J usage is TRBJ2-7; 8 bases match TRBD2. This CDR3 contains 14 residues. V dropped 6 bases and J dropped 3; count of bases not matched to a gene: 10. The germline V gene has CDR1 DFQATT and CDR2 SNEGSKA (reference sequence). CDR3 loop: CSAFSAGALYEQYF. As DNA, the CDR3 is TGCAGTGCCTTCTCAGCGGGAGCCCTCTACGAGCAGTACTTC.

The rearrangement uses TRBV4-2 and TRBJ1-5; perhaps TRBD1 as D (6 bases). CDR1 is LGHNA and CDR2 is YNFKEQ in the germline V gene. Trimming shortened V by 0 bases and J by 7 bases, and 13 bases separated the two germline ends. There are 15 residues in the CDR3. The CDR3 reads CASSQDVGGGQPQHF. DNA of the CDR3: TGTGCCAGCAGCCAAGATGTGGGGGGCGGACAGCCCCAGCATTTT.

CDR3 amino acids: CSGNGGHTDTQYF. CDR3 nucleotides: TGCAGCGGGAATGGTGGGCACACAGATACGCAGTATTTT. The chain has TRBV29-1 and TRBJ2-3; D unresolved. Germline assignment: CDR1 SQVTM and CDR2 ANQGSEA. The CDR3 has 13 residues. With 7 bases removed from V and 2 bases from J, the gap between germline ends came to 13 bases.

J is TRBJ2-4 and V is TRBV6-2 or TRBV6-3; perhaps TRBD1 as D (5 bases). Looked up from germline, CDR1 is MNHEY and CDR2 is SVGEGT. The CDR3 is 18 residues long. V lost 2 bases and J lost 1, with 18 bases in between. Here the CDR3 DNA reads TGTGCCAGCAGTTACGTTCACGACAGTTCCATGGCCAAAAACATTCAGTACTTC. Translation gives CASSYVHDSSMAKNIQYF.

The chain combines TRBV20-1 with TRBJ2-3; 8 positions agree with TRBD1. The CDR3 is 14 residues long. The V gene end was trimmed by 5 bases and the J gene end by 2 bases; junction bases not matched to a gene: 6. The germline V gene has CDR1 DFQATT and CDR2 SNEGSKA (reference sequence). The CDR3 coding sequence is TGCAGTGCTGGACGACAGGGGTCCACAGATACGCAGTATTTT. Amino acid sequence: CSAGRQGSTDTQYF.

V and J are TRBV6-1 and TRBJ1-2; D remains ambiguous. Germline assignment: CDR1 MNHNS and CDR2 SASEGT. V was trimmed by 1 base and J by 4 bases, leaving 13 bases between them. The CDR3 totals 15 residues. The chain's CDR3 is CASSEGGWAPYGYTF. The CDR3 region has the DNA TGTGCCAGCAGTGAAGGTGGTTGGGCGCCCTATGGCTACACCTTC.

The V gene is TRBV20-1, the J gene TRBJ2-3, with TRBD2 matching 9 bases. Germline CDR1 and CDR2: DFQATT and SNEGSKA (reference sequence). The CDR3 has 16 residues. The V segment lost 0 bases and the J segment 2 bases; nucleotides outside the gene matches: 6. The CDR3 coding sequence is TGCAGTGCTAGAGACAGCAGCGGGGGGAACACAGATACGCAGTATTTT. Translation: CSARDSSGGNTDTQYF.

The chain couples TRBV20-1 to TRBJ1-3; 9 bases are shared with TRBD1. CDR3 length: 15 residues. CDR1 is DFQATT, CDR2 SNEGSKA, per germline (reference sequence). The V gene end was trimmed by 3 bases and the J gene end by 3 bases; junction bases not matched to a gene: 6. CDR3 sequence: CSASPLTGGGNTIYF. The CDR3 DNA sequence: TGCAGTGCTAGTCCTCTGACAGGGGGTGGAAACACCATATATTTT.

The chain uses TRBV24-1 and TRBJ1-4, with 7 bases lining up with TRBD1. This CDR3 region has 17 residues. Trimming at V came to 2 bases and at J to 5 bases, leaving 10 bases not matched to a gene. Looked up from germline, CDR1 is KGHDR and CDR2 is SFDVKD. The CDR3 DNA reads TGTGCCACCAGTGATTCTCCCAGGGGGAGAGGGAATGAAAAACTGTTTTTT. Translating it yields CATSDSPRGRGNEKLFF.

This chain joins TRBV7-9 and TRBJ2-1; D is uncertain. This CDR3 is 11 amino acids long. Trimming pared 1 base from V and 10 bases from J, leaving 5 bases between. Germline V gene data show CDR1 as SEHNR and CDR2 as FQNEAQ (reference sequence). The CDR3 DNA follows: TGTGCCAGCAGCTTAGACGTGGAGCAGTTCTTC. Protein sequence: CASSLDVEQFF.

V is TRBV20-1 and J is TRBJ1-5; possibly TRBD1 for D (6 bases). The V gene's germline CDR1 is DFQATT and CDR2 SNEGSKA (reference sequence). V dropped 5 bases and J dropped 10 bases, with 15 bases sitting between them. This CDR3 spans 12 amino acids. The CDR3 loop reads CSAYTGYYPQHF. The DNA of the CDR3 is TGCAGTGCTTATACAGGGTACTATCCCCAGCATTTT.